This T cell receptor (beta chain) came from a study of blood T cell repertoires in COVID-19. Losses at the gene ends were 3 bases for V and 5 bases for J; bases not matched to a gene: 4. CDR3 length: 14 residues. CDR1 and CDR2 from the germline V gene are MDHEN and SYDVKM. Clones were sequenced by immunoSEQ multiplex PCR, and TCRdb holds only the in-frame ones, with some missing. The sample has 25,000 to 35,000 clones; approximately 80% are singletons. Input material: peripheral blood. This clonotype was obtained from a woman at least 80 years old with acute or convalescent COVID-19. This chain connects TRBV28 to TRBJ2-1; 7 bases are shared with TRBD2. CDR3 nucleotide sequence: TGTGCCAGCAGTTTGGGGGGGTTGGACAATGAGCAGTTCTTC. Translated: CASSLGGLDNEQFF.